This T cell receptor beta chain was found in a study of T cells after posttransplantation cyclophosphamide. The assay was immunoSEQ multiplex PCR, and TCRdb's table has in-frame clones only and misses some. The sample presents 30,000 to 45,000 clones, none singletons. Per germline, CDR1 GTSNPN and CDR2 SVGIG (reference sequence). The CDR3 spans 18 residues. V shed 0 bases and J 2 bases; nucleotides not matched to a gene: 12. Study outcomes and limitations: After PTCy, TRB diversity resembled that of CNI/methotrexate controls.

This clone was counted between two and nine times. What it recognizes is unknown. This chain connects TRBV30 to TRBJ2-3; 9 bases match TRBD2. Sequencing was performed on PBMCs. The sequence was collected from a girl aged 5 to 17 in good health, CMV-negative, and a related stem cell transplant donor. CDR3: CAWSVQRRAGGFTDTQYF. CDR3 bases: TGTGCCTGGAGTGTACAACGGAGAGCGGGGGGCTTCACAGATACGCAGTATTTT.